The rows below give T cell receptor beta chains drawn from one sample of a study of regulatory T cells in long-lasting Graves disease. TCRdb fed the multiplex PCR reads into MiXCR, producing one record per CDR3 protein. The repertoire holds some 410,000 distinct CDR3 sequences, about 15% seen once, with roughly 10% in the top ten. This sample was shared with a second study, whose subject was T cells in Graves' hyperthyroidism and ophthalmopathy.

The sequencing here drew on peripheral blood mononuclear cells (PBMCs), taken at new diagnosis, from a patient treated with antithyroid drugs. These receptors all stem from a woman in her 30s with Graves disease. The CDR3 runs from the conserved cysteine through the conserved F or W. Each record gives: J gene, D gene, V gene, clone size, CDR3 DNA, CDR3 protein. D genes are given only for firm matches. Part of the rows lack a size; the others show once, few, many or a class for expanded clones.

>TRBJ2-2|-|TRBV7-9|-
TGTGCCAGCAGCTTAGACGGGAGAGCTACCGGGGAGCTGTTTTTT
CASSLDGRATGELFF
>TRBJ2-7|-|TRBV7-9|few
TGTGCCAGCAGCGACAGAAACAGGATGTACGAGCAGTACTTC
CASSDRNRMYEQYF
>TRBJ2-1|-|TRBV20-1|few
TGCAGTGCTAGCTGGGGGATCTCCTACAATGAGCAGTTCTTC
CSASWGISYNEQFF
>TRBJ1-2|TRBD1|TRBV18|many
TGTGCCAGCTCACCATCAGGACAGGTCTATGGCTACACCTTC
CASSPSGQVYGYTF
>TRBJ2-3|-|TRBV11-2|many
TGTGCCAGCAGCTTGGGGCACAGCACAGATACGCAGTATTTT
CASSLGHSTDTQYF
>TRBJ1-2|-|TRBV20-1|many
TGCAGTGCCCCTAGGACAGGCTACACCTTC
CSAPRTGYTF
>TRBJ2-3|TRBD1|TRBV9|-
TGTGCCAGCAGCGTAGGAGTTTTGATGAGACAGGGGGCGCAAGATACGCAGTATTTT
CASSVGVLMRQGAQDTQYF
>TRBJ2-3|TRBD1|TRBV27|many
TGTGCCAGCACCCGGGGCGGGACAGGGAGCACAGATACGCAGTATTTT
CASTRGGTGSTDTQYF
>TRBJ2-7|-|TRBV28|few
TGTGCCAGCAGTTTTTGGGGTACCTCCTACGAGCAGTACTTC
CASSFWGTSYEQYF
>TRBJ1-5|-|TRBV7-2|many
TGTGCCAGCAGCTTAGAGGGAGGGGGTAGCAATCAGCCCCAGCATTTT
CASSLEGGGSNQPQHF
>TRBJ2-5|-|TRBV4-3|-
TGCGCCAGCAGCTTAAGTCAGCTACTTCGGGAGACCCAGTACTTC
CASSLSQLLRETQYF